These 8 T cell receptor beta chains originate from one sample sequenced in a study of blood T cell repertoires in COVID-19. Using immunoSEQ multiplex PCR, the repertoire was profiled, and TCRdb retains in-frame clones only, with some absent. Of a few hundred thousand clones in the sample, 85% to 90% were seen once. The sequenced sample consisted of peripheral blood. Receptors were obtained from a man aged 55 to 70 who had recovered from COVID-19.

This rearrangement joins TRBV4-1 to TRBJ2-1; perhaps TRBD2 as D (6 bases). This CDR3 is built from 15 residues. V gave up 4 bases and J gave up 7 bases, with 17 bases separating them. CDR1 and CDR2 from the germline V gene are MGHRA and YSYEKL. This chain's CDR3 is CASSLMAGTGNEQFF. The CDR3 nucleotides are TGCGCCAGCAGCCTAATGGCGGGAACTGGTAATGAGCAGTTCTTC.

The DNA for the CDR3 is TGCAGCGCCGTACCGGGTTCAGGGATCACTGAAGCTTTCTTT. Translation: CSAVPGSGITEAFF. The chain couples TRBV29-1 to TRBJ1-1; weak D call: TRBD1 (5 bases). The CDR3 consists of 14 residues. In germline, CDR1 is SQVTM, CDR2 ANQGSEA. Trimming shortened V by 7 bases and J by 4 bases, and 19 bases separated the two germline ends.

V and J are TRBV30 and TRBJ2-7, with D maybe TRBD1 (7 bases). Per the germline V gene, CDR1 is GTSNPN and CDR2 is SVGIG (reference sequence). The CDR3 has 14 residues. Trimming took 4 bases from V and 5 from J, leaving 18 bases between them. CDR3: CAWTGGQSGHEQYF. CDR3 coding DNA: TGTGCCTGGACCGGGGGACAGTCAGGTCACGAGCAGTACTTC.

In the case of this clone: A much bigger clone sits one base away, suggesting this may be a read error. The chain combines TRBV11-2 with TRBJ1-3; D is unresolved. The CDR3 totals 14 residues. In germline, CDR1 is SGHAT, CDR2 FQNNGV. Trimming pared 0 bases from V and 0 bases from J, leaving 3 bases between. The CDR3 sequence: CASSLDSSGNTIYF. The CDR3 nucleotides read TGTGCCAGCAGCTTAGACAGCTCTGGAAACACCATATATTTT.

The rearrangement uses TRBV24-1 and TRBJ2-2, with D unresolved. This CDR3 contains 14 residues. The germline V and J ends were trimmed by 0 bases and 6 bases, with 7 bases remaining between them. Germline V CDR1 and CDR2: KGHDR, SFDVKD. The CDR3 is CATSDLRPSGELFF. CDR3 DNA: TGTGCCACCAGTGATTTGCGTCCGTCCGGGGAGCTGTTTTTT.

This clone was observed at least ten times. The gene calls are TRBV2 and TRBJ1-2; the D is unclear. Germline V lookup: CDR1 SNHLY, CDR2 FYNNEI. CDR3 length equals 14 residues. With 1 base removed from V and 1 base from J, the gap between germline ends came to 7 bases. CDR3 region: CASSEGGLNYGYTF. The CDR3 coding sequence is TGTGCCAGCAGTGAAGGAGGTCTTAACTATGGCTACACCTTC.

V gene TRBV4-1 combines with J gene TRBJ2-7; TRBD2 might be the D (6 bases). CDR3 size: 13 residues. Trimming stripped 3 bases from V and 1 base from J, with 7 bases between. The germline V gene encodes CDR1 MGHRA and CDR2 YSYEKL. The CDR3 sequence: CASSQRDSYEQYF. The CDR3 bases are TGCGCCAGCAGCCAGCGGGATTCCTACGAGCAGTACTTC.

The gene calls are TRBV7-2 and TRBJ1-2; the D gene is possibly TRBD1 (6 bases). V shed 5 bases and J shed 4 bases, with 14 bases lying between them. The CDR3 runs 14 residues. Germline V CDR1 and CDR2: SGHTA, FQGNSA. For the CDR3, the DNA is TGTGCCAGCAGCCCTCCGCAAGGGGGCTATGGCTACACCTTC. Its translation is CASSPPQGGYGYTF. The whole variable domain, remainder taken from reference TRBV7-2 and TRBJ1-2, is GAGVSQSPSNKVTEKGKDVELRCDPISGHTALYWYRQSLGQGLEFLIYFQGNSAPDKSGLPSDRFSAERTGGSVSTLTIQRTQQEDSAVYLCASSPPQGGYGYTFGSGTRLTVV.